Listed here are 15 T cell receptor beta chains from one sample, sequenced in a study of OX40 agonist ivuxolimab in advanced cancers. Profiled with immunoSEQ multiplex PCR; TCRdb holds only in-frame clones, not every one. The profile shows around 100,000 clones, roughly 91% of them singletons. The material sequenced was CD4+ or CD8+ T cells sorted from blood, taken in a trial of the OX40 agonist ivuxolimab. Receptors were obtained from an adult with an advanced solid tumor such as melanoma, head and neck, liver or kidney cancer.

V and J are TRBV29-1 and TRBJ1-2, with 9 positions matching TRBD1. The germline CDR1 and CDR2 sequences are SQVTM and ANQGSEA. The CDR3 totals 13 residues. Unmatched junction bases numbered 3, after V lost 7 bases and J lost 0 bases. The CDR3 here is CSAGTGPNYGYTF. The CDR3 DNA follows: TGCAGCGCCGGGACAGGGCCTAACTATGGCTACACCTTC.

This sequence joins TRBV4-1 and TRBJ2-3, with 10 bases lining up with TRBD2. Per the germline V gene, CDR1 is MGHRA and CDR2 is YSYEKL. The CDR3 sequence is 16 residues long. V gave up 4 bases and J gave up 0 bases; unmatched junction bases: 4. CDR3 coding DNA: TGCGCCAGCAGCCGACGGACTAGCGGAAGCACAGATACGCAGTATTTT. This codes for CASSRRTSGSTDTQYF.

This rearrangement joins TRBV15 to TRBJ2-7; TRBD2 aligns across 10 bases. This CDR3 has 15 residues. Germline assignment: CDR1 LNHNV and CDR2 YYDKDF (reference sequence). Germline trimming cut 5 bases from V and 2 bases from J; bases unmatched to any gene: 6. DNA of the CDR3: TGTGCCACCAGCTCTCGGACTAGCGGAACCTACGAGCAGTACTTC. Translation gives CATSSRTSGTYEQYF.

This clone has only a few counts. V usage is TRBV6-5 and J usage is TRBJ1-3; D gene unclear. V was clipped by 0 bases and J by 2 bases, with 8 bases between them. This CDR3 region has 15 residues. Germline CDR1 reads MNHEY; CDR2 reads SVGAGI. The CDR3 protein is CASSYSHGTGNTIYF. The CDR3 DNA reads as TGTGCCAGCAGTTACTCGCACGGGACTGGAAACACCATATATTTT.

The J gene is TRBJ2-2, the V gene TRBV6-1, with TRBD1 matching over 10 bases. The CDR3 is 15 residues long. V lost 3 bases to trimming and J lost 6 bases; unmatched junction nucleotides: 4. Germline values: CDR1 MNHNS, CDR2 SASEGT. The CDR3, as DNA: TGTGCCAGCAGTGATGGAGGACAGGGGGCCGGGGAGCTGTTTTTT. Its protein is CASSDGGQGAGELFF.

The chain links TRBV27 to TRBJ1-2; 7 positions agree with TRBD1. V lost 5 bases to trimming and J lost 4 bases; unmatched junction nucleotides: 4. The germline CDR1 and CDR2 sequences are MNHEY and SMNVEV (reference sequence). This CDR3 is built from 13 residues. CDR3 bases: TGTGCCAGCAGTCATACAGGGGCCTATGGCTACACCTTC. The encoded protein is CASSHTGAYGYTF.

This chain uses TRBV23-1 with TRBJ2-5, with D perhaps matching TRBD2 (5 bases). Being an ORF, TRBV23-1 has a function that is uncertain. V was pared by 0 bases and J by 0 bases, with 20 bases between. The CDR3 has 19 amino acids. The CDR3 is CASSQSWEGGGLNQETQYF. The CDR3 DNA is TGCGCCAGCAGTCAATCCTGGGAAGGCGGCGGGCTCAACCAAGAGACCCAGTACTTC.

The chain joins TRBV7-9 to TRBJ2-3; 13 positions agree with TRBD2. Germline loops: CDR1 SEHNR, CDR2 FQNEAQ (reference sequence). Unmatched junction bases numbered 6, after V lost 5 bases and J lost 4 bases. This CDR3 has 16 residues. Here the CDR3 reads CASSPPGLAGADTQYF. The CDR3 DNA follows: TGTGCCAGCAGCCCACCCGGACTAGCGGGAGCAGATACGCAGTATTTT. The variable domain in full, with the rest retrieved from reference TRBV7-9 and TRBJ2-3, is DTGVSQNPRHKITKRGQNVTFRCDPISEHNRLYWYRQTLGQGPEFLTYFQNEAQLEKSRLLSDRFSAERPKGSFSTLEIQRTEQGDSAMYLCASSPPGLAGADTQYFGPGTRLTVL.

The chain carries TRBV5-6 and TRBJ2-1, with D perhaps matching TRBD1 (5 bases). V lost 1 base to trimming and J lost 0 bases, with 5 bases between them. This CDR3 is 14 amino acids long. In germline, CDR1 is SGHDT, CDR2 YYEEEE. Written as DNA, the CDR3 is TGTGCCAGCAGCTTGAGGGGCTCCTACAATGAGCAGTTCTTC. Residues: CASSLRGSYNEQFF.

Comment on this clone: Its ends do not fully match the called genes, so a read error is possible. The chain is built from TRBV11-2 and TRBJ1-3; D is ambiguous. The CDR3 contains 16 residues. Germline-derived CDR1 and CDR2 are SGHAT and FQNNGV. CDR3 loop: CASSLGSGIAGNTIYF. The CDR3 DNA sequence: TGTGCCAGCAGCTTAGGCTCGGGGATTGCTGGGAACACCATATATTTT.

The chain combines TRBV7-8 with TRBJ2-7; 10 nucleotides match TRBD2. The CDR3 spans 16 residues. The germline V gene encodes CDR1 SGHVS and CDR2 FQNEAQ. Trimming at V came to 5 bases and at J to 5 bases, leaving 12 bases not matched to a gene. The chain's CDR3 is CASSPEGLAGANEQYF. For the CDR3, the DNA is TGTGCCAGCAGCCCCGAGGGTCTAGCGGGAGCTAACGAGCAGTACTTC.

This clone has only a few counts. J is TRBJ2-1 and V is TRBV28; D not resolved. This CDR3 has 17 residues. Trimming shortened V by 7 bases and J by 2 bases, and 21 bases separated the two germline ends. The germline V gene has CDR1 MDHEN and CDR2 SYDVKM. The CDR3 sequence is CASIFYPSSGTYNEQFF. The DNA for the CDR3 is TGTGCCAGCATCTTTTACCCCTCTAGTGGAACCTACAATGAGCAGTTCTTC.

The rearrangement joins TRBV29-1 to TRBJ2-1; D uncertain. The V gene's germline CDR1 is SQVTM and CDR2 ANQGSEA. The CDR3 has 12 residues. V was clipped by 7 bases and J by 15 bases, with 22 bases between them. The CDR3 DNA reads TGCAGCGCCTACTTAGACCAGGTCTTTAGGTTCTTC. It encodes CSAYLDQVFRFF.

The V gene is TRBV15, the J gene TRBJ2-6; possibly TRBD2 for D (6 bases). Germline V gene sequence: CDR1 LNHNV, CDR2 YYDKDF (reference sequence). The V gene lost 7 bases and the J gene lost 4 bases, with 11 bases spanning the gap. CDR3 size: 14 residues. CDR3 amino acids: CATTAGSGANVLTF. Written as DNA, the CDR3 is TGTGCCACCACGGCGGGGTCCGGGGCCAACGTCCTGACTTTC.

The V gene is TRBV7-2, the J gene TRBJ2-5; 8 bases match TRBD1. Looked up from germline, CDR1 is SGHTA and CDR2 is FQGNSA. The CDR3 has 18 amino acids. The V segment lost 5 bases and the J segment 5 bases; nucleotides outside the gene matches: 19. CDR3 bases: TGTGCCAGCAGCCCCAAGCTCGGGTCCGGACAGGGACGGGAGACCCAGTACTTC. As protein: CASSPKLGSGQGRETQYF.